This T cell receptor beta chain was recorded in a study of identical twins. In the case of this clonotype: The antigen remains undetermined.

The donor group consisted entirely of healthy Caucasians. General study findings and limits: Researchers reported weaker excess twin sharing in beta out-of-frame sequences.

Trimming at V came to 10 bases and at J to 7 bases, leaving 8 bases not matched to a gene. The V gene's germline CDR1 is MNHEY and CDR2 SVGAGI. There are 12 residues in the CDR3. Via MiXCR, TCRdb re-called the 5' RACE reads, giving one row per CDR3 protein. The data hold about 1.7 million distinct CDR3 sequences, with roughly 35% observed a single time. What was sequenced was cord blood. The chain recombines TRBV6-5 with TRBJ1-1, with 8 bases that match TRBD1. The TCR sequence derives from a newborn girl in good health. CDR3 region: CATRGPGLEAFF. The CDR3 DNA reads as TGTGCCACCAGGGGGCCCGGCCTTGAAGCTTTCTTT.